The clone carrying this TCR beta chain was picked up many times. The library was built from 400 ng RNA with molecular barcoded adaptors for alpha/delta and beta/gamma chains. MiXCR, applied by TCRdb to the reads, yields one record per CDR3 protein. This sample has 39,000 or so distinct CDR3 sequences, with 13% found just once. This sample is drawn from a study of read filtering for tumor transcriptome and immune sequencing. The junction had 11 bases not matched to a gene; V was cut back by 3 bases and J by 3 bases. The CDR3 consists of 18 residues. Germline V gene data show CDR1 as MGHRA and CDR2 as YSYEKL.

J is TRBJ1-4 and V is TRBV4-1; 9 bases are shared with TRBD1. This receptor was identified in a donor at least 40 years old with multiple myeloma. Sequenced sample: a population of CD138-negative cells sorted from bone marrow. The DNA for the CDR3 is TGCGCCAGCAGCCAGAACGAGGGACAGGGCTACCCTAATGAAAAACTGTTTTTT. Its translation is CASSQNEGQGYPNEKLFF.